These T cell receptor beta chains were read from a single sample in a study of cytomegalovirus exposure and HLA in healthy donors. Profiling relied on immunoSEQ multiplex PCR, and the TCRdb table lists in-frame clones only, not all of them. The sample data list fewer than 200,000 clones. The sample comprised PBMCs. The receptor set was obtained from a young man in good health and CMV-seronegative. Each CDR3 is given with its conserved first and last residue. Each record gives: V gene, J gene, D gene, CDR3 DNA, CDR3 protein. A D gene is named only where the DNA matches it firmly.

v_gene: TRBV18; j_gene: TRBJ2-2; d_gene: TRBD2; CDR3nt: TGTGCCAGCTCACCAAATAGCGGGAGGAACACCGGGGAGCTGTTTTTT; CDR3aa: CASSPNSGRNTGELFF
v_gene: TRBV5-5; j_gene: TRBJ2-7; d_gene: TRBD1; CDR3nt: TGTGCCAGCAGCTGGGAACCGGGACAGTACGAGCAGTACTTC; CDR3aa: CASSWEPGQYEQYF
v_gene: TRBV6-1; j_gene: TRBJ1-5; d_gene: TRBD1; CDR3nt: TGTGCCAGCAGTGACGGGACAGGGGTTGGGGGCAATCAGCCCCAGCATTTT; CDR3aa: CASSDGTGVGGNQPQHF
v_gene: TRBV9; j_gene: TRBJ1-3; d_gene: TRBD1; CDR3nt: TGTGCCAGCAGCGCCCTTCTGACAGGGGGCTCTGGAAACACCATATATTTT; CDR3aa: CASSALLTGGSGNTIYF
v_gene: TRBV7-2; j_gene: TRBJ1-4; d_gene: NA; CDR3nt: TGTGCCAGCAGCCCCCGGGCAACTAATGAAAAACTGTTTTTT; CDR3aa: CASSPRATNEKLFF
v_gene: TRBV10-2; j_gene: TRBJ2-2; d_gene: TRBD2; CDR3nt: TGCGCCAGCAGTGAAGATAGGGCGGGAGGGCGAACCGGGGAGCTGTTTTTT; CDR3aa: CASSEDRAGGRTGELFF
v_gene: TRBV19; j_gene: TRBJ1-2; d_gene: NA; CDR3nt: TGTGCCAGTAGTATAGATCGGGACACCAGAGGGGGCTACACCTTC; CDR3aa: CASSIDRDTRGGYTF
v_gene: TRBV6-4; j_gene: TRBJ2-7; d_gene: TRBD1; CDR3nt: TGTGCCAGCAGTGGCTCAGGGGGCCCCTTAACCGATTACGGGCAGTACTTC; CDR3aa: CASSGSGGPLTDYGQYF
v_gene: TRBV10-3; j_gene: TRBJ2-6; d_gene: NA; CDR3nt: TGTGCCATCAGTGAGGCGCAGGGGCGGGCCTCTGGGGCCAACGTCCTGACTTTC; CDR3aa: CAISEAQGRASGANVLTF
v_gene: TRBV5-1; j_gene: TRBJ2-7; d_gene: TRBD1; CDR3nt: TGCGCCAGCAGCTTGTCTCCGGGACAGGGGAGCTACGAGCAGTACTTC; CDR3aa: CASSLSPGQGSYEQYF
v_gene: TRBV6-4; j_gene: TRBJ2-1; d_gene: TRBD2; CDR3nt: TGTGCCAGCAGTGGGGCTAGCGGGAGCGGCCATGAGCAGTTCTTC; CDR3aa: CASSGASGSGHEQFF
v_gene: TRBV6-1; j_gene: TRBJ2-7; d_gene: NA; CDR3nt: TGTGCCAGCAGTGCTAGCGCCGAGCAGTACTTC; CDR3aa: CASSASAEQYF
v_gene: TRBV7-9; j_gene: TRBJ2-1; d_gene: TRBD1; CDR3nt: TGTGCCAGCAGCTTAGAGCGTCGGGACAGGCAGTTCTTC; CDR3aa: CASSLERRDRQFF
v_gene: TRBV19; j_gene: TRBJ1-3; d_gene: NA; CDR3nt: TGTGCCAGTAGTATAAAGGGGATCTCTGGAAACACCATATATTTT; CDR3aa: CASSIKGISGNTIYF
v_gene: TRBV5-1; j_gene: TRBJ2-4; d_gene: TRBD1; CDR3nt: TGCGCCAGCAGCCCACGGACAGGGGGTATCAAAAACATTCAGTACTTC; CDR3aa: CASSPRTGGIKNIQYF
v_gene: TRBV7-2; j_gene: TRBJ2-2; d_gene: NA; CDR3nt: TGTGCCAGCAGCCAACAAGCCAGGTCCGGGGAGCTGTTTTTT; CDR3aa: CASSQQARSGELFF
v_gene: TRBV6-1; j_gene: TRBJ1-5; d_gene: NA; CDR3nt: TGTGCCAGCAGTGCCATCGGGACTGGCAATCAGCCCCAGCATTTT; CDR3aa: CASSAIGTGNQPQHF
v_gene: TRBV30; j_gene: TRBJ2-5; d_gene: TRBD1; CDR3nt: TGTGCCTGGAGTAGGGGGACAGCCCAAGAGACCCAGTACTTC; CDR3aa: CAWSRGTAQETQYF
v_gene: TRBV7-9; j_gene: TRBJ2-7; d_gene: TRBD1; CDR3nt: TGTGCCAGCAGCTTCCAGGGGGCTAGCTACGAGCAGTACTTC; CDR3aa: CASSFQGASYEQYF
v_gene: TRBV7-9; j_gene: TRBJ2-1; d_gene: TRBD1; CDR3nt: TGTGCCAGCAGCCGGGACAGGGTGGTCAATGAGCAGTTCTTC; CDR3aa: CASSRDRVVNEQFF
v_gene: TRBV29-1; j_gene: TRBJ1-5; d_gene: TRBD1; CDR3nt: TGCAGCGTTGCAGGACAGGGGAGGACTAAGGGTCAGCCCCAGCATTTT; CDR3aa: CSVAGQGRTKGQPQHF
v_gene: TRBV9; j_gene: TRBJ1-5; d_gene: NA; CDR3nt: TGTGCCAGCAGCGTAGGCGAGGTTCAGCCCCAGCATTTT; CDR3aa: CASSVGEVQPQHF
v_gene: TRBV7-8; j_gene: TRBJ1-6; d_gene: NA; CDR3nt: TGTGCCAGCAGCTTAGATTGGACACTTAGCTCCTATAATTCACCCCTCCACTTT; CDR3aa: CASSLDWTLSSYNSPLHF
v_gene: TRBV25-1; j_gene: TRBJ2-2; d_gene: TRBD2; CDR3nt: TGTGCCAGCAGATCCCCGGGACTAGCGTCGAACACCGGGGAGCTGTTTTTT; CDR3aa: CASRSPGLASNTGELFF
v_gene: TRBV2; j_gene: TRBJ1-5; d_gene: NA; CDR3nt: TGTGCCAGCAGTGATCGGACGCTTACAGGGCTCAATCAGCCCCAGCATTTT; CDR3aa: CASSDRTLTGLNQPQHF
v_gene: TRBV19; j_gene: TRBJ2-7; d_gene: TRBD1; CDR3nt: TGTGCCAGTAGTTTGCGACAGGGGAGCTCCTACGAGCAGTACTTC; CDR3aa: CASSLRQGSSYEQYF
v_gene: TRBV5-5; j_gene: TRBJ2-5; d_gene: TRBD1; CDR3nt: TGTGCCAGCAGCACCCTACCGGGACAGCAAGAGACCCAGTACTTC; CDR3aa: CASSTLPGQQETQYF
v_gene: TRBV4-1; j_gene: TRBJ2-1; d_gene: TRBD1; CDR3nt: TGCGCCAGCAGCCCAATGGGGACAGGACAGAGCAATGAGCAGTTCTTC; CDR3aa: CASSPMGTGQSNEQFF
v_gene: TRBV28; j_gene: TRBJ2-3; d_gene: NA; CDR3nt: TGTGCCAGCAGCCCCGGGTCCGGCACAGATACGCAGTATTTT; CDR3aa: CASSPGSGTDTQYF
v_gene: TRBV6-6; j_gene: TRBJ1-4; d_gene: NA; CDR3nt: TGTGCCAGCAGTTACCGGGTTGATAGGGGCCGTGAAAAACTGTTTTTT; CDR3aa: CASSYRVDRGREKLFF
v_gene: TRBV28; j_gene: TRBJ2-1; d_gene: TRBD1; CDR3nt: TGTGCCAGCAGTCTTCCGGGACAGGGTCATCCCCAGTTCTTC; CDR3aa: CASSLPGQGHPQFF
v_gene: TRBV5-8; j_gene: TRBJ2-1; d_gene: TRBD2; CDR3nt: TGTGCCAGCAGCGGCGGGCTAGCGGGAGATTTGCAGTTCTTC; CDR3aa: CASSGGLAGDLQFF
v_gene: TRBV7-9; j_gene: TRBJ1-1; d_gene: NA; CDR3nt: TGTGCCAGCAGCTTTTCTACGAACACTGAAGCTTTCTTT; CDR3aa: CASSFSTNTEAFF
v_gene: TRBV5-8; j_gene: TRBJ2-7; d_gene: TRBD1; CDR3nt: TGTGCCAGCAGCTCGGGACAGGGTGCCTACGAGCAGTACTTC; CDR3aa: CASSSGQGAYEQYF
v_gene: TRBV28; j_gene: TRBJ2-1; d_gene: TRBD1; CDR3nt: TGTGCCAGCAGTACCCCGGGACAGAACACCAATGAGCAGTTCTTC; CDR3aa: CASSTPGQNTNEQFF
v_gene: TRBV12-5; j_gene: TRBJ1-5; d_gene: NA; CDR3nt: TGTGCTAGTGGTTTGGAAGCCGGTCAGCCCCAGCATTTT; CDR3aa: CASGLEAGQPQHF
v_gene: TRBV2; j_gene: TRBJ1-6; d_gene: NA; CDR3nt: TGTGCCAGCACCCTAGGGGTCTCCAATTCACCCCTCCACTTT; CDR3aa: CASTLGVSNSPLHF
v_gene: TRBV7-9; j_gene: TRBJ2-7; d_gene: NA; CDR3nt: TGTGCCACCGAGGGCATAGCCTACGAGCAGTACTTC; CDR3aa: CATEGIAYEQYF
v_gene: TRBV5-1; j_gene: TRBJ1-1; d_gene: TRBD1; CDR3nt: TGCGCCAGCAGCACGCGGACAGGAGTATCCACTGAAGCTTTCTTT; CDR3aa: CASSTRTGVSTEAFF
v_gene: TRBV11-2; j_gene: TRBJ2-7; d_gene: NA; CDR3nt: TGTGCCAGCAGCTTTGGAGCGGAGCCCTACGAGCAGTACTTC; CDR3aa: CASSFGAEPYEQYF
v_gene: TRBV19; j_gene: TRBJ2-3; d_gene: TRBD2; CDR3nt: TGTGCCAGTATTAAGACTAGCGGGAAGACAGATACGCAGTATTTT; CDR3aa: CASIKTSGKTDTQYF
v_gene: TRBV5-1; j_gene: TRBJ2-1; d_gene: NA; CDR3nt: TGCGCCAGCAGCTTGGAATTAGCGTCCTCCTACAATGAGCAGTTCTTC; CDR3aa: CASSLELASSYNEQFF
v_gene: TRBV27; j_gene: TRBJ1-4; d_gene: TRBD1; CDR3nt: TGTGCCAGCAGCGCCTACAGGGGGCGGGACGAAAAACTGTTTTTT; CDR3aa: CASSAYRGRDEKLFF
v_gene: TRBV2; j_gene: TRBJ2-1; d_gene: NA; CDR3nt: TGTGCCAGCAGTGGACAGCACAATGAGCAGTTCTTC; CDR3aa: CASSGQHNEQFF
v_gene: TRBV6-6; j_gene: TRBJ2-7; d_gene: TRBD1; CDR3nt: TGTGCCAGCAGGGGACAGGGGTCTACCTACGAGCAGTACTTC; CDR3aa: CASRGQGSTYEQYF
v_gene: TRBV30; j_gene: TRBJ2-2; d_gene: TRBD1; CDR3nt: TGTGCCTGGAGTAGGGACAGGGTCGGCACCGGGGAGCTGTTTTTT; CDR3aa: CAWSRDRVGTGELFF